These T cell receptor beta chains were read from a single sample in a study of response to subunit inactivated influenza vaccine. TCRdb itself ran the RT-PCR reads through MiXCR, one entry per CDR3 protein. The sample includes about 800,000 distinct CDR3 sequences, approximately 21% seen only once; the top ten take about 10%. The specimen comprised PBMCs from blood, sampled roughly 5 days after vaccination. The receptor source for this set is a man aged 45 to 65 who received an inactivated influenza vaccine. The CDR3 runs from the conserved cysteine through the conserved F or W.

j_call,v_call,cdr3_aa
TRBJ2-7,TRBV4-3,CASSQGTYYEQYF
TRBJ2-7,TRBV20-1,CSASSQIEQYF
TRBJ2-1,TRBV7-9,CASSLAWRGGHNEQFF
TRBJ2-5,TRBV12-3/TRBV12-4,CASSGGRVQETQYF
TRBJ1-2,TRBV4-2,CASSQVGRTDYGYTF
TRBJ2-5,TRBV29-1,CSVDLAGETQYF
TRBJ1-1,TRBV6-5,CASSYSRAWNTEAFF
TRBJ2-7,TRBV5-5,CASSRRAVNYEQYF
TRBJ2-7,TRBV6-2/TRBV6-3,CASGGDSPAYEQYF
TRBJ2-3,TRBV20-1,CSARDGRSGGPLTDTQYF
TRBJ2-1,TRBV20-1,CSAREGAASYNEQFF
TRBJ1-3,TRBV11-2,CASRRLGTGAGNTIYF
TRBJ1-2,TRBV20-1,CSRGLFTNYGYTF
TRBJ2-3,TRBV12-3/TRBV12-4,CASSQGGDTDTQYF
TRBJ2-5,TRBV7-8,CASSLGPLGETQYF
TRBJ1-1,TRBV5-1,CASSLTGTYTEAFF
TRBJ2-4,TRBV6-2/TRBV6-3,CASSYSVAGVMAKNIQYF
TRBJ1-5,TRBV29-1,CSVVSGDGNQPQHF
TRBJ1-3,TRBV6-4,CASSASGTGQGRSGNTIYF
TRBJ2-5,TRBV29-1,CSVEGGQWGETQYF
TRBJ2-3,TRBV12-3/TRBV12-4,CASGDSLGTQYF
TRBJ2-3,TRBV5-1,CASVGGTDTQYF
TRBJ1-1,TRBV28,CASSPTGDVNTEAFF
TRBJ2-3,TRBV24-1,CATSDRGLAGGLLRTDTQYF